These 5 T cell receptor beta chains were sequenced from one sample in a study of OX40 agonist ivuxolimab in advanced cancers. Profiling relied on immunoSEQ multiplex PCR, and the TCRdb table lists in-frame clones only, not all of them. The sample includes fewer than 200,000 clones, around 94% of them seen just once. Here the sequenced sample was CD4+ or CD8+ T cells sorted from blood, taken in a trial of the OX40 agonist ivuxolimab. The receptors here all came from an adult with an advanced solid tumor such as melanoma, head and neck, liver or kidney cancer.

V usage is TRBV7-2 and J usage is TRBJ2-5, with a tentative D call TRBD1 (6 bases). The CDR3 consists of 14 residues. V was shortened by 5 bases and J by 5 bases, with 15 bases between the two germline ends. Germline CDR1 and CDR2: SGHTA and FQGNSA. In nucleotides, the CDR3 is TGTGCCAGCAGCCTTCAGGGGTTTGGGGAGACCCAGTACTTC. This sequence encodes CASSLQGFGETQYF.

This clone showed up just once. This chain joins TRBV6-4 and TRBJ1-2, with 8 bases that match TRBD1. The CDR3 runs 13 residues. Trimming at V came to 4 bases and at J to 5 bases, leaving 3 bases not matched to a gene. Per the germline V gene, CDR1 is MRHNA and CDR2 is SNTAGT. CDR3 in DNA: TGTGCCAGCAGTGCAGGGGGCATGTATGGCTACACCTTC. It specifies CASSAGGMYGYTF.

The J gene is TRBJ2-3, the V gene TRBV5-1; 10 bases line up with TRBD2. The CDR3 covers 17 residues. With V trimmed by 0 bases and J by 2 bases, 6 bases remained unmatched. Germline lookup yields CDR1 SGHRS and CDR2 YFSETQ. As DNA, the CDR3 is TGCGCCAGCAGCTTGGCTCCTAGCGGGGGCCTCACAGATACGCAGTATTTT. Translation: CASSLAPSGGLTDTQYF.

This chain connects TRBV7-8 to TRBJ1-1, with TRBD1 matching 8 bases. The CDR3 is 15 residues long. The V gene end was trimmed by 5 bases and the J gene end by 4 bases; junction bases not matched to a gene: 9. CDR1 SGHVS and CDR2 FQNEAQ come from the germline V gene. CDR3 residues: CASSVTGGWGTEAFF. The CDR3 region has the DNA TGTGCCAGCAGCGTAACAGGGGGTTGGGGCACTGAAGCTTTCTTT.

In nucleotides, the CDR3 is TGCAGCGCGGGACAGGGTAGTGAAAAACTGTTTTTT. Translating it yields CSAGQGSEKLFF. The chain carries TRBV29-1 and TRBJ1-4, with TRBD1 matching 9 bases. The V and J ends lost 7 bases and 7 bases, in that order; junction bases with no gene match: 4. CDR1 is SQVTM and CDR2 is ANQGSEA in the germline V gene. This CDR3 has 12 residues.